Below, 29 T cell receptor beta chains from the same sample are listed, as sequenced in a study of vaccination and CD4 T cells after COVID-19. The sample's treatment: roughly 11-day PBMC culture with coronavirus spike peptide pools or control peptides (ViraFEST assay). No antigen has been assigned to these receptors. Scientists ran DNA taken from cultured CD4+ T cells through the Oncomine TCR Beta short-read assay for sequencing. TCRdb itself ran the PCR reads through MiXCR, one entry per CDR3 protein. The sample contains 15,000 to 25,000 distinct CDR3 sequences, approximately 48% of which appear only once. The sequencing here drew on CD4+ T cells from blood, cultured in vitro, taken after SARS-CoV-2 vaccination. These receptors originate from a human donor who had recovered from COVID-19.

This clonotype was picked up a small number of times. The V gene is TRBV20-1, the J gene TRBJ2-5; 13 bases agree with TRBD2. With V trimmed by 3 bases and J by 1 base, 2 bases remained unmatched. Germline V CDR1 and CDR2: DFQATT, SNEGSKA (reference sequence). The CDR3 is 15 amino acids. The CDR3 region is CSASRTSGGQETQYF. CDR3 bases: TGCAGTGCTAGTAGGACTAGCGGGGGCCAAGAGACCCAGTACTTC.

This chain links TRBV20-1 with TRBJ2-7; possibly TRBD1 for D (5 bases). Between the trimmed V and J ends, which lost 4 bases and 2 bases, there was a span of 21 bases. This CDR3 is built from 16 residues. CDR1 is DFQATT, CDR2 SNEGSKA, per germline (reference sequence). This CDR3 reads CSAKPQTQGNPYEQYF. DNA for the CDR3: TGCAGTGCTAAACCACAAACTCAGGGAAATCCCTACGAGCAGTACTTC.

The chain is built from TRBV7-9 and TRBJ1-3; 7 bases are a match to TRBD1. J gave up 2 bases and V 5 bases, and 6 bases lay outside the gene matches. CDR1 is SEHNR, CDR2 FQNEAQ, per germline (reference sequence). The CDR3 sequence is 15 residues long. The CDR3 sequence: CASSPDRAAGNTIYF. The CDR3 nucleotides are TGTGCCAGCAGCCCCGACAGGGCGGCTGGAAACACCATATATTTT.

The V gene is TRBV10-2, the J gene TRBJ1-2; TRBD1 might be the D (6 bases). The CDR3 length is 13 residues. Trimming took 3 bases from V and 7 from J, leaving 12 bases between them. Germline V gives CDR1 WSHSY, CDR2 SAAADI. The DNA for the CDR3 is TGCGCCAGCAGTGAAGGGGGAGAAGGTGGCTACACCTTC. It codes for CASSEGGEGGYTF.

The V call is TRBV7-8, the J call TRBJ1-5, with no clear D. The CDR3 is 16 residues long. The V and J ends lost 1 base and 1 base respectively, with 11 bases between them. Germline CDR1 reads SGHVS; CDR2 reads FQNEAQ. The CDR3 nucleotides read TGTGCCAGCAGCTTAGGTTCAGGCTTCAGCAATCAGCCCCAGCATTTT. Translating it yields CASSLGSGFSNQPQHF.

This chain links TRBV20-1 with TRBJ2-5, with D possibly TRBD1 on 6 matching bases. There are 17 residues in the CDR3. Germline V gene lookup returns CDR1 DFQATT and CDR2 SNEGSKA (reference sequence). The V end was cut by 3 bases, the J end by 1 base, with 21 bases between. CDR3 amino acids: CSASSWQGIPAQETQYF. The CDR3 DNA is TGCAGTGCTAGTAGCTGGCAGGGGATTCCGGCCCAAGAGACCCAGTACTTC.

The chain links TRBV19 to TRBJ1-2, with a weak D call TRBD1 (5 bases). The CDR3 is 18 amino acids. CDR1 is LNHDA and CDR2 is SQIVND in the germline V gene (reference sequence). The V end lost 5 bases, the J end lost 1 base, and 23 bases lay between the germline ends. Here the CDR3 DNA reads TGTGCCAGTAGTCAAATAGGTCCTTACGGGACGGATAACTATGGCTACACCTTC. Translating gives CASSQIGPYGTDNYGYTF.

The chain carries TRBV11-3 and TRBJ1-1; 8 bases are shared with TRBD1. CDR1 is SGHNT and CDR2 is YENEEA in the germline V gene. Trimming at V came to 5 bases and at J to 5 bases, leaving 4 bases not matched to a gene. This CDR3 has 13 residues. The CDR3 protein is CASSHRGTTEAFF. For the CDR3, the DNA is TGTGCCAGCAGCCACAGGGGGACTACTGAAGCTTTCTTT. Complete variable domain (other parts from reference TRBV11-3 and TRBJ1-1): EAGVVQSPRYKIIEKKQPVAFWCNPISGHNTLYWYLQNLGQGPELLIRYENEEAVDDSQLPKDRFSAERLKGVDSTLKIQPAELGDSAVYLCASSHRGTTEAFFGQGTRLTVV.

The chain combines TRBV5-4 with TRBJ2-2; D is uncertain. The germline V gene encodes CDR1 SGHNT and CDR2 YYREEE (reference sequence). The CDR3 consists of 14 residues. Trimming removed 4 bases at V and 1 base at J, with 8 bases between. The DNA for the CDR3 is TGTGCCAGCAGCCGCCAGGAGAACACCGGGGAGCTGTTTTTT. It translates to CASSRQENTGELFF.

This rearrangement joins TRBV7-9 to TRBJ2-2; the D is unclear. This CDR3 contains 13 residues. Trimming stripped 4 bases from V and 6 bases from J, with 9 bases between. The germline V gene has CDR1 SEHNR and CDR2 FQNEAQ (reference sequence). The CDR3 reads CASSSNQAGELFF. The CDR3 bases are TGTGCCAGCAGCTCTAATCAGGCCGGGGAGCTGTTTTTT.

This clonotype was observed a handful of times. The CDR3 spells CAISESLATTEAFF. The CDR3 coding sequence is TGTGCCATCAGTGAGTCGCTGGCAACGACTGAAGCTTTCTTT. This rearrangement joins TRBV10-3 to TRBJ1-1; D call uncertain. The CDR3 is made up of 14 amino acids. Germline-derived CDR1 and CDR2 are ENHRY and SYGVKD. Trimming took off 0 bases at V and 5 bases at J, with 10 bases between the two ends.

This chain links TRBV7-2 with TRBJ2-1; the match to TRBD2 covers 15 bases. Germline V lookup: CDR1 SGHTA, CDR2 FQGNSA. This CDR3 region has 20 residues. Germline trimming cut 2 bases from V and 7 bases from J; bases unmatched to any gene: 15. The CDR3 sequence: CASSLPPGTSGRKGENEQFF. The CDR3 coding sequence is TGTGCCAGCAGCTTACCTCCCGGGACTAGCGGGAGGAAAGGTGAGAATGAGCAGTTCTTC.

This clonotype was counted between two and nine times. The V and J genes are TRBV2 and TRBJ1-6; unclear D gene. CDR3 length equals 11 residues. V lost 6 bases, J lost 13 bases, and 10 bases lay in between. Germline V gene sequence: CDR1 SNHLY, CDR2 FYNNEI. The CDR3 DNA reads TGTGCCAGCAGGCGGGGTTTCCCCCTCCACTTT. Residues: CASRRGFPLHF. The entire variable domain, with the rest obtained from reference TRBV2 and TRBJ1-6, is as follows: EPEVTQTPSHQVTQMGQEVILRCVPISNHLYFYWYRQILGQKVEFLVSFYNNEISEKSEIFDDQFSVERPDGSNFTLKIRSTKLEDSAMYFCASRRGFPLHFGNGTRLTVT.

The gene calls are TRBV20-1 and TRBJ2-3; a possible D gene is TRBD2 (6 bases). V was pared by 4 bases and J by 5 bases, with 13 bases between. This CDR3 is 13 amino acids long. Germline values: CDR1 DFQATT, CDR2 SNEGSKA (reference sequence). The CDR3 nucleotides are TGCAGTGCTAATCCGCGGGGAAGAGATACGCAGTATTTT. This translates into CSANPRGRDTQYF.

This clonotype was seen only a few times. V and J are TRBV19 and TRBJ1-5; no reliable D call. Germline V gene data show CDR1 as LNHDA and CDR2 as SQIVND (reference sequence). CDR3 length: 16 amino acids. Trimming left V 4 bases short and J 0 bases short, with 13 bases between. The CDR3 loop is CASSTLRLLSNQPQHF. The DNA for the CDR3 is TGTGCCAGTAGTACTCTGAGGCTCCTTAGCAATCAGCCCCAGCATTTT.

This clonotype was counted only a few times. The gene calls are TRBV10-3 and TRBJ2-3; D is unclear. V gave up 10 bases and J gave up 0 bases, with 17 bases separating them. The CDR3 is 15 residues long. The germline V gene encodes CDR1 ENHRY and CDR2 SYGVKD. CDR3 residues: CATCKDRSSTDTQYF. The CDR3 coding sequence is TGTGCCACCTGTAAAGATAGATCTAGCACAGATACGCAGTATTTT.

With regard to this clonotype: The DNA is omitted, as the CDR3 cannot be located on it reliably, and the CDR3 follows TCRdb's listing. The chain has TRBV30 and TRBJ1-2; the table's D call, TRBD1, has no DNA check behind it. Germline loops: CDR1 GTSNPN, CDR2 SVGIG (reference sequence). The CDR3 spans 16 residues, counting both ends. This CDR3 reads CAWRLPSGQGYYGYTF.

V gene TRBV28 combines with J gene TRBJ1-2; tentative D call: TRBD1 (6 bases). V was cut by 6 bases and J by 4 bases, with 12 bases left in between. The length of the CDR3 is 13 residues. Germline V gene sequence: CDR1 MDHEN, CDR2 SYDVKM. CDR3: CASSITGSYGYTF. CDR3 DNA: TGTGCCAGCAGCATCACAGGGAGCTATGGCTACACCTTC.

This sequence joins TRBV27 and TRBJ2-7; TRBD1 matches 8 bases. Germline values: CDR1 MNHEY, CDR2 SMNVEV (reference sequence). The CDR3 has 16 residues. Unmatched junction bases numbered 13, after V lost 4 bases and J lost 5 bases. For the CDR3, the DNA is TGTGCCAGCAGTTCGATAACCGGGACAGGCACCCACGAGCAGTACTTC. This sequence encodes CASSSITGTGTHEQYF.

This rearrangement joins TRBV28 to TRBJ1-2; 7 bases match TRBD1. Germline assignment: CDR1 MDHEN and CDR2 SYDVKM. V gave up 5 bases and J gave up 8 bases; unmatched junction bases: 11. The CDR3 runs 14 residues. The CDR3 region has the DNA TGTGCCAGCAGTCCGGGGACAGTTGATGCCGGCTACACCTTC. Residues: CASSPGTVDAGYTF.

The V gene is TRBV12-3 or TRBV12-4, the J gene TRBJ2-3; 8 nucleotides line up with TRBD2. The CDR3 runs to 15 residues. The trim removed 5 bases at V and 6 bases at J, leaving 10 bases unmatched. The CDR3 sequence: CASSLPGGTRDTQYF. The DNA of the CDR3 is TGTGCCAGCAGTCTCCCCGGGGGGACTAGGGATACGCAGTATTTT.

The chain combines TRBV7-2 with TRBJ2-5, with TRBD2 as a possible D gene (5 bases). The CDR3 is made up of 14 amino acids. The V end lost 6 bases, the J end lost 2 bases, and 13 bases lay between the germline ends. Looked up from germline, CDR1 is SGHTA and CDR2 is FQGNSA. Here the CDR3 reads CASSLPGRQETQYF. For the CDR3, the DNA is TGTGCCAGCAGTCTCCCGGGAAGGCAAGAGACCCAGTACTTC.

This clonotype was picked up one time. The V gene is TRBV6-1, the J gene TRBJ2-4; 8 bases match TRBD1. Germline V gene sequence: CDR1 MNHNS, CDR2 SASEGT. V gave up 5 bases and J gave up 2 bases; unmatched junction bases: 8. The CDR3 covers 16 residues. This CDR3 is CASSRSTGVSKNIQYF. The CDR3, as DNA: TGTGCCAGCAGTCGATCGACAGGGGTGTCCAAAAACATTCAGTACTTC.

This clonotype was observed a handful of times. The chain is built from TRBV28 and TRBJ2-1, with D perhaps TRBD1 (5 bases). Trimming removed 5 bases at V and 4 bases at J, with 15 bases between. The germline CDR1 and CDR2 sequences are MDHEN and SYDVKM. This CDR3 comprises 15 residues. The CDR3 DNA is TGTGCCAGCAGTCAATCAGGGTTAGGATACAATGAGCAGTTCTTC. This encodes CASSQSGLGYNEQFF.

The chain is built from TRBV19 and TRBJ1-2, with 8 bases identical to TRBD1. Trimming cost V 5 bases and J 7 bases; bases outside gene matches: 6. Per the germline V gene, CDR1 is LNHDA and CDR2 is SQIVND (reference sequence). The CDR3 contains 13 residues. The CDR3 nucleotides read TGTGCCAGTAGTTTCACAGGGGGAGGTGGCTACACCTTC. Encoded protein: CASSFTGGGGYTF.

The V call is TRBV6-5, the J call TRBJ2-5; the match to TRBD2 covers 11 bases. Losses at the gene ends were 2 bases for V and 1 base for J; bases not matched to a gene: 3. CDR3 length equals 16 residues. Germline V lookup: CDR1 MNHEY, CDR2 SVGAGI. CDR3 bases: TGTGCCAGCAGTTACGCGGGGACTAGCGGCCAAGAGACCCAGTACTTC. Translation gives CASSYAGTSGQETQYF.

This clonotype appeared a single time. This chain joins TRBV4-1 and TRBJ1-1, with 7 bases matching TRBD1. The length of the CDR3 is 14 residues. Germline CDR1 MGHRA, CDR2 YSYEKL. V was clipped by 3 bases and J by 4 bases; unmatched bases: 5. CDR3 protein: CASSQTGSATEAFF. DNA of the CDR3: TGCGCCAGCAGCCAGACAGGGTCGGCCACTGAAGCTTTCTTT.

This clonotype was seen a few times. The chain employs TRBV28 and TRBJ1-5, with a possible D match to TRBD1 (6 bases). Germline CDR1 reads MDHEN; CDR2 reads SYDVKM. This CDR3 has 13 residues. V was cut by 5 bases and J by 7 bases, with 12 bases left in between. The CDR3 sequence: CASSRTVNQPQHF. CDR3 coding DNA: TGTGCCAGCAGTCGGACAGTTAACCAGCCCCAGCATTTT.

The chain combines TRBV2 with TRBJ2-7; D unclear. CDR1 SNHLY and CDR2 FYNNEI come from the germline V gene. V gave up 4 bases and J gave up 7 bases, with 14 bases separating them. The CDR3 length is 13 residues. CDR3 sequence reads: CASSVRAPLEQYF. As DNA, the CDR3 is TGTGCCAGCAGTGTCCGCGCGCCGTTGGAGCAGTACTTC.